This entry features one TCR beta chain sequence. Its antigen remains unidentified. Libraries were prepared by immunoSEQ multiplex PCR; TCRdb keeps only in-frame clonotypes and omits some of them. The sample carries 70,000 to 95,000 clones, 80% to 90% recorded once. This specimen comes from a study of siplizumab effects on memory and regulatory T cells. V lost 2 bases and J lost 4; bases outside the gene matches: 6. Germline CDR1 is MDHEN and CDR2 is SYDVKM. CDR3 length: 16 residues. Study-level results: Siplizumab significantly lowered the alloreactive sequences that could be traced to unstimulated CD4+ memory cells.

The TCR was taken from a human donor in good health. This chain connects TRBV28 to TRBJ1-4, with TRBD1 identical over 8 bases. Specimen: CD4+ T cells sorted from blood. In DNA form, the CDR3 reads TGTGCCAGCAGTTTAATCCAGGGGGCTGTTAATGAAAAACTGTTTTTT. Translated, it gives CASSLIQGAVNEKLFF. Complete variable domain (other parts from reference TRBV28 and TRBJ1-4): DVKVTQSSRYLVKRTGEKVFLECVQDMDHENMFWYRQDPGLGLRLIYFSYDVKMKEKGDIPEGYSVSREKKERFSLILESASTNQTSMYLCASSLIQGAVNEKLFFGSGTQLSVL.